The next 27 T cell receptor beta chains were all read from a single sample in a study of T cell clonality in common variable immunodeficiency. Which antigens these TCRs recognize remains unknown. The repertoire was sequenced with immunoSEQ multiplex PCR; TCRdb's copy has only in-frame clones and lacks some. The sample includes more than 20,000 clones, none of them occurring once. Overall study results and limits: In common variable immunodeficiency, TCR beta chains reportedly carried fewer deletions and N-nucleotide insertions.

The specimen was peripheral blood mononuclear cells. The receptors here all came from a human donor with common variable immunodeficiency.

This clone was picked up many times. The read is 3 residues too short to cover the CDR3 end, so that end is filled in from the germline J gene. The V call is TRBV5-1, the J call TRBJ2-3; 13 bases map to TRBD2. The CDR3 is 17 amino acids. The junction had 6 bases not matched to a gene; V was cut back by 3 bases and J by 2 bases. Germline assignment: CDR1 SGHRS and CDR2 YFSETQ. This chain's CDR3 is CASSSRTSGSATDTQYF. CDR3 bases read: TGCGCCAGCAGCTCCCGGACTAGCGGGAGTGCCACAGATACG.

Comments on this clone: Read coverage stops 3 residues before the CDR3 terminus; the germline J gene supplies the remainder. The chain recombines TRBV16 with TRBJ1-1; 8 bases fit TRBD1. CDR1 KGHSY and CDR2 FQNENV come from the germline V gene. The trim removed 7 bases at V and 3 bases at J, leaving 7 bases unmatched. The CDR3 runs to 14 residues. This CDR3 reads CASTPLTGDTEAFF. The DNA read from the CDR3 is TGTGCCAGCACGCCCTTGACAGGGGACACTGAA.

A few counts support this clone. Read sequence stops 3 residues before the CDR3 end, and the germline J gene provides the missing end. This sequence joins TRBV7-8 and TRBJ2-1; D gene unclear. Trimming took off 5 bases at V and 0 bases at J, with 14 bases between the two ends. This CDR3 is built from 16 residues. The germline CDR1 and CDR2 sequences are SGHVS and FQNEAQ. CDR3 residues: CASSPRPRSSYNEQFF. The sequenced CDR3 bases are TGTGCCAGCAGCCCCAGGCCCAGGAGCTCCTACAATGAG.

Regarding this clone: The read ends 3 residues early relative to the CDR3; the germline J gene fills the gap. The V gene is TRBV19, the J gene TRBJ2-7; 8 bases map to TRBD1. Germline V gene data show CDR1 as LNHDA and CDR2 as SQIVND (reference sequence). J lost 5 bases, V lost 4 bases, and 10 bases had no gene match. This CDR3 comprises 15 residues. The DNA read from the CDR3 is TGTGCCAGTAGTAGCCATGGGGCAGGGGGCAACGAG. Its protein is CASSSHGAGGNE. The whole CDR3 protein is CASSSHGAGGNEQYF.

A word on this clone: The CDR3 goes on 3 residues after the read ends, and that part is filled in from the germline J gene. The V gene is TRBV20-1, the J gene TRBJ2-7; TRBD2 is a possible D gene (5 bases). The CDR3 is made up of 15 amino acids. Germline CDR1 is DFQATT and CDR2 is SNEGSKA (reference sequence). Trimming removed 1 base at V and 5 bases at J, with 18 bases between. The part of the CDR3 DNA that was read is TGCAGTGCTAGAGCGCTAGCAGGAGGCCGCGACGAG. The encoded protein is CSARALAGGRDE. The full CDR3 is CSARALAGGRDEQYF.

By its share, this clone is medium-sized. From the germline J gene comes the end of the CDR3, since the read stops 3 residues before it. The chain employs TRBV20-1 and TRBJ2-2; 11 bases map to TRBD2. V lost 6 bases, J lost 7 bases, and 4 bases stayed unmatched. This CDR3 contains 13 residues. The V gene's germline CDR1 is DFQATT and CDR2 SNEGSKA (reference sequence). CDR3: CSAKLAGVGELFF. CDR3 DNA (partial): TGCAGTGCCAAACTAGCGGGAGTCGGGGAG.

With respect to this clone: The CDR3 goes on 3 residues after the read ends, and that part is filled in from the germline J gene. This chain uses TRBV2 with TRBJ1-1, with 9 bases that match TRBD1. This CDR3 region has 14 residues. V shed 6 bases, J shed 2 bases, and the junction held 4 bases outside the gene matches. Germline V gene sequence: CDR1 SNHLY, CDR2 FYNNEI. CDR3 sequence reads: CASRVQGANTEAFF. The CDR3 bases that were read are TGTGCCAGCAGGGTACAGGGGGCAAACACTGAA.

This clone was recorded a few times. Read sequence stops 3 residues before the CDR3 end, and the germline J gene provides the missing end. The chain employs TRBV18 and TRBJ2-7; 8 bases map to TRBD1. V gave up 2 bases and J gave up 2 bases; unmatched junction bases: 5. Germline CDR1 and CDR2: KGHSH and LQKENI. The CDR3 sequence is 15 residues long. CDR3 DNA (partial): TGTGCCAGCTCACCAGAAGGGACAGGTCCCTACGAG. Translation: CASSPEGTGPYE. In full, the CDR3 reads CASSPEGTGPYEQYF.

This clone came up a few times. The read terminates 3 residues before the CDR3 end, so the remaining end is supplied by the germline J gene. V gene TRBV18 combines with J gene TRBJ1-1, with a tentative D call TRBD1 (6 bases). Trimming took off 3 bases at V and 3 bases at J, with 14 bases between the two ends. The CDR3 sequence is 15 residues long. From germline, CDR1 is KGHSH and CDR2 LQKENI. The CDR3 DNA, read in part, is TGTGCCAGCTCACCTTTGAACTCAGGGGACACTGAA. The encoded protein is CASSPLNSGDTE. The full CDR3 sequence reads CASSPLNSGDTEAFF. The full variable domain, completed using reference TRBV18 and TRBJ1-1, is NAGVMQNPRHLVRRRGQEARLRCSPMKGHSHVYWYRQLPEEGLKFMVYLQKENIIDESGMPKERFSAEFPKEGPSILRIQQVVRGDSAAYFCASSPLNSGDTEAFFGQGTRLTVV.

Only a few counts were recorded for this clone. The CDR3 extends 3 residues past the end of the read, so its final part is completed from the germline J gene. This chain links TRBV19 with TRBJ1-5, with D possibly being TRBD1 (5 bases). Germline lookup yields CDR1 LNHDA and CDR2 SQIVND (reference sequence). The CDR3 extends over 18 amino acids. V gave up 4 bases and J gave up 5 bases, with 24 bases separating them. CDR3 protein: CASSRKPAEAGYYQPQHF. Partial CDR3 DNA: TGTGCCAGTAGTAGAAAACCCGCGGAAGCAGGGTACTATCAGCCC.

This clone was observed at least ten times. The read halts 3 residues ahead of the CDR3 end, with the missing end drawn from the germline J gene. V and J are TRBV4-2 and TRBJ2-7; 9 bases match TRBD2. The CDR3 loop spans 21 amino acids. CDR1 is LGHNA and CDR2 is YNFKEQ in the germline V gene. Unmatched junction bases numbered 22, after V lost 1 base and J lost 3 bases. The part of the CDR3 DNA that was read is TGTGCCAGCAGCCAAGGCAAGATAGCGGGAGAGGGCGTTAAAGTCTTCTACGAG. Amino acid sequence: CASSQGKIAGEGVKVFYE. The whole CDR3 reads CASSQGKIAGEGVKVFYEQYF.

Comment on this clone: The CDR3 goes on 3 residues after the read ends, and that part is filled in from the germline J gene. V and J are TRBV7-2 and TRBJ2-7; no definite D call. Trimming shortened V by 0 bases and J by 1 base, and 10 bases separated the two germline ends. The CDR3 is made up of 15 amino acids. Germline CDR1 is SGHTA and CDR2 is FQGNSA. This CDR3 reads CASSLAVVTSYEQYF. The DNA read from the CDR3 is TGTGCCAGCAGCTTAGCCGTAGTAACTTCCTACGAG.

This clone was counted only a few times. The read stops 3 residues short of the end of the CDR3; the missing end is completed from the germline J gene. V usage is TRBV7-9 and J usage is TRBJ1-2; 7 bases agree with TRBD1. This CDR3 contains 15 residues. Per germline, CDR1 SEHNR and CDR2 FQNEAQ (reference sequence). V lost 5 bases to trimming and J lost 4 bases; unmatched junction nucleotides: 10. Partial CDR3 DNA: TGTGCCAGCAGCCCAAACAGGGGACCGGCCTATGGC. Amino acids: CASSPNRGPAYG. The CDR3 reads in full as CASSPNRGPAYGYTF.

This clone was detected a few times. Read coverage stops 3 residues before the CDR3 terminus; the germline J gene supplies the remainder. The rearrangement uses TRBV7-3 and TRBJ2-7; TRBD2 matches at 7 bases. V gave up 1 base and J gave up 3 bases; unmatched junction bases: 3. The CDR3 is 14 amino acids. Germline lookup yields CDR1 SGHTA and CDR2 FQGTGA. The CDR3 region is CASSLMPGGYEQYF. CDR3 bases read: TGTGCCAGCAGCTTAATGCCGGGGGGCTACGAG.

This clone was found many times. CDR3 protein: CASHGHRYEQYF. Partial CDR3 DNA: TGTGCCAGCCACGGACACCGCTACGAG. The V call is TRBV7-9, the J call TRBJ2-7; D perhaps matches TRBD1 (5 bases). The missing CDR3 end, 3 residues past where the read stops, is filled in from the germline J gene. The germline V and J ends were trimmed by 8 bases and 3 bases, with 11 bases remaining between them. CDR3 length: 12 amino acids. Germline lookup yields CDR1 SEHNR and CDR2 FQNEAQ (reference sequence). The full variable domain, completed using reference TRBV7-9 and TRBJ2-7, is DTGVSQNPRHKITKRGQNVTFRCDPISEHNRLYWYRQTLGQGPEFLTYFQNEAQLEKSRLLSDRFSAERPKGSFSTLEIQRTEQGDSAMYLCASHGHRYEQYFGPGTRLTVT.

Of note for this clone: Read data end 3 residues before the CDR3 end; the end is taken from the germline J gene. V usage is TRBV20-1 and J usage is TRBJ2-1; tentatively, D is TRBD1 (6 bases). V lost 8 bases to trimming and J lost 2 bases, with 13 bases between them. This CDR3 contains 13 residues. Germline CDR1 reads DFQATT; CDR2 reads SNEGSKA (reference sequence). CDR3 amino acids: CSRWGTTYNEQFF. The part of the CDR3 DNA that was read is TGCAGTCGCTGGGGGACAACCTACAATGAG.

CDR3 residues: CASSSRTGRDAEQYF. CDR3 bases read: TGTGCCAGCAGCTCCCGGACAGGGAGGGACGCCGAG. V usage is TRBV7-6 and J usage is TRBJ2-7, with D perhaps matching TRBD1 (8 bases). The read ends 3 residues early relative to the CDR3; the germline J gene fills the gap. Trimming removed 4 bases at V and 6 bases at J, with 19 bases between. Germline CDR1 and CDR2: SGHVS and FNYEAQ. The CDR3 has 15 residues.

Notes on this clone: The CDR3 extends 3 residues past the end of the read, so its final part is completed from the germline J gene. The chain recombines TRBV7-9 with TRBJ2-7; 8 bases align to TRBD1. Germline CDR1 reads SEHNR; CDR2 reads FQNEAQ (reference sequence). Trimming cost V 2 bases and J 2 bases; bases outside gene matches: 5. This CDR3 has 15 amino acids. This CDR3 reads CASSLLTGGTYEQYF. The part of the CDR3 DNA that was read is TGTGCCAGCAGCTTATTAACAGGGGGGACCTACGAG.

This clone occurred a few times. The read comes to an end 3 residues before the CDR3 does, leaving the germline J gene to fill in the end. V and J are TRBV18 and TRBJ1-2; TRBD1 matches 7 bases. V trimming: 2 bases; J trimming: 2 bases; junction bases outside the gene matches: 5. Germline V lookup: CDR1 KGHSH, CDR2 LQKENI. There are 15 residues in the CDR3. CDR3 in amino acids: CASSPGGTANYGYTF. The part of the CDR3 DNA that was read is TGTGCCAGCTCACCAGGGGGGACAGCCAACTATGGC.

About this clone: Coverage ceases 3 residues before the CDR3 finishes, and the germline J gene fills in the end. The J gene is TRBJ1-6, the V gene TRBV2, with D possibly TRBD1 on 6 matching bases. The CDR3 sequence is 14 residues long. Deletions cut 9 bases from V and 10 bases from J, with 19 bases between. CDR1 and CDR2 (germline): SNHLY, FYNNEI. The chain's CDR3 is CASVRGYQGSPLHF. The sequenced part of the CDR3 DNA is TGTGCCAGTGTCAGGGGTTACCAAGGCTCACCC.

There are many counts of this clone. The CDR3 end is not reached by the read, which stops 3 residues before it; the germline J gene fills it in. The chain combines TRBV3-1 (or the pseudogene TRBV3-2) with TRBJ1-2; TRBD1 is a possible D gene (6 bases). This CDR3 is 15 amino acids long. The germline gives CDR1 LGHDT, CDR2 YNNKEL (reference sequence). Trimming removed 4 bases at V and 3 bases at J, with 15 bases between. The part of the CDR3 DNA that was read is TGTGCCAGCAGCCCGACAGGCGCTCATGACTATGGC. Protein: CASSPTGAHDYG. The whole CDR3 region reads CASSPTGAHDYGYTF.

For this clone: The read ends 3 residues shy of where the CDR3 ends; the end is completed using the germline J gene. V is TRBV18 and J is TRBJ2-3, with D possibly matching TRBD2 (6 bases). Germline V CDR1 and CDR2: KGHSH, LQKENI. This CDR3 comprises 14 residues. The V end lost 3 bases, the J end lost 4 bases, and 11 bases lay between the germline ends. The covered CDR3 bases are TGTGCCAGCTCACCGCCCGGGGGTCCAGATACG. Translation gives CASSPPGGPDT. The full CDR3 is CASSPPGGPDTQYF.

Of note for this clone: The CDR3 end is not reached by the read, which stops 3 residues before it; the germline J gene fills it in. The J gene is TRBJ2-7, the V gene TRBV20-1; D is undetermined. Germline CDR1 and CDR2: DFQATT and SNEGSKA (reference sequence). The V end lost 2 bases, the J end lost 2 bases, and 10 bases lay between the germline ends. This CDR3 comprises 13 residues. The DNA read from the CDR3 is TGCAGTGCTAGAAGGTCCCCCACCTACGAG. Encoded protein: CSARRSPTYE. The full CDR3 sequence reads CSARRSPTYEQYF.

This clone turned up a few times. The CDR3 loop is CASSPLPGRGFANTGELFF. CDR3 DNA (partial): TGTGCCAGCTCACCACTCCCGGGGCGGGGGTTCGCGAACACCGGGGAG. The chain joins TRBV18 to TRBJ2-2, with TRBD2 matching over 7 bases. The read falls 3 residues short of the CDR3 end, and the missing part is taken from the germline J gene. Germline values: CDR1 KGHSH, CDR2 LQKENI. The J segment lost 0 bases and the V segment lost 1 base, leaving 11 bases of the junction unmatched. The CDR3 loop spans 19 amino acids.

Details on this clone: The read ends 3 residues shy of where the CDR3 ends; the end is completed using the germline J gene. This chain links TRBV18 with TRBJ1-5; 10 bases align to TRBD1. CDR1 is KGHSH and CDR2 is LQKENI in the germline V gene. The CDR3 runs to 15 residues. The ends lost 3 bases at V and 6 bases at J; junction bases unmatched: 5. The chain's CDR3 is CASSPRTGGFQPQHF. The DNA read from the CDR3 is TGTGCCAGCTCACCCCGGACAGGGGGGTTTCAGCCC.

This clone showed up just a few times. The read is 3 residues too short to cover the CDR3 end, so that end is filled in from the germline J gene. The chain has TRBV7-6 and TRBJ2-3, with TRBD1 matching 9 bases. Germline values: CDR1 SGHVS, CDR2 FNYEAQ. The trim removed 4 bases at V and 4 bases at J, leaving 6 bases unmatched. This CDR3 region has 15 residues. The CDR3 reads CASSSDRGFADTQYF. The sequenced part of the CDR3 DNA is TGTGCCAGCAGCTCCGACAGGGGGTTCGCAGATACG.

Comment on this clone: The CDR3 end is not reached by the read, which stops 3 residues before it; the germline J gene fills it in. This chain links TRBV2 with TRBJ2-1; 14 bases align to TRBD2. The CDR3 is 16 residues long. Germline V gene data show CDR1 as SNHLY and CDR2 as FYNNEI. V lost 6 bases to trimming and J lost 4 bases; unmatched junction nucleotides: 5. CDR3 sequence reads: CASRDRLAGGYNEQFF. The covered CDR3 bases are TGTGCCAGCAGAGACCGACTAGCGGGAGGGTACAATGAG.